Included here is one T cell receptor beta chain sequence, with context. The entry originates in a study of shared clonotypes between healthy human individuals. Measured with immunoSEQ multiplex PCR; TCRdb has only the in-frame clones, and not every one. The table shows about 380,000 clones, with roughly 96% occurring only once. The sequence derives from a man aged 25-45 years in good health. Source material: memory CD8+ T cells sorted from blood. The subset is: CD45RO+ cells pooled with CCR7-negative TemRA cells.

CDR3 loop: CASSLGTGTDTQYF. The CDR3 DNA is TGTGCCAGCAGCTTGGGGACTGGCACAGATACGCAGTATTTT. This chain joins TRBV5-6 and TRBJ2-3; D might be TRBD2 (5 bases). Trimming removed 0 bases at V and 1 base at J, with 6 bases between. This CDR3 is built from 14 residues. CDR1 is SGHDT, CDR2 YYEEEE, per germline. The variable domain in full, with the rest retrieved from reference TRBV5-6 and TRBJ2-3, is DAGVTQSPTHLIKTRGQQVTLRCSPKSGHDTVSWYQQALGQGPQFIFQYYEEEERQRGNFPDRFSGHQFPNYSSELNVNALLLGDSALYLCASSLGTGTDTQYFGPGTRLTVL.